A few counts support the clone carrying this T cell receptor beta chain. The source of the sample is a study of cytomegalovirus exposure and HLA in healthy donors. PCR amplification relied on 60 Vbeta primers (plus 13 Jbeta primers). Assay used: immunoSEQ multiplex PCR; TCRdb lists only in-frame clones, some missing. The data show 200,000 to 250,000 clones, with around 80% seen just once and about 2.5% held by the top ten. Trimming took 7 bases from V and 2 from J, leaving 10 bases between them. In germline, CDR1 is ENHRY, CDR2 SYGVKD. The CDR3 length is 13 residues. Sequencing was done on a sample of PBMCs. The chain combines TRBV10-3 with TRBJ2-3, with D perhaps matching TRBD1 (5 bases). The receptor comes from a woman aged 60-75 years in good health and CMV-seropositive. Here the CDR3 DNA reads TGTGCCATCAAGGACACCGACACAGATACGCAGTATTTT. Protein: CAIKDTDTDTQYF.